The source of this T cell receptor (beta chain) is a study of post-analysis software for immune sequencing data. Study information: Some patients lacked subtype; others had relapsing-remitting, secondary progressive or progressive-relapsing disease. Findings of the study overall: Patients showed TRBV5-6, TRBV5-1 and TRBV20-1 among four to six TRBV segments more frequent than in controls. Multiple sclerosis was associated with a significant reduction in normalized Chao1 diversity relative to controls. F measure clustering grouped samples strongly by preparation batch.

The V gene's germline CDR1 is LGHNA and CDR2 YSLEER. Between the trimmed V and J ends, which lost 0 bases and 6 bases, there was a span of 20 bases. The CDR3 sequence is 17 residues long. Unique molecular identifiers had been added to the TCR beta cDNA libraries. Researchers reported some 500,000 cDNA molecules coming from approximately 0.95 to 9.8 million T cells. TCRdb passed the PCR reads through MiXCR, listing each CDR3 protein once. The sample has some 700,000 distinct CDR3 sequences; approximately 60% are singletons. On this clonotype itself: Its matching antigen is unknown.

The sequence derives from a girl aged 2 to 9 with multiple sclerosis. The sequenced sample consisted of blood. The chain joins TRBV4-3 to TRBJ1-2; possibly TRBD1 for D (5 bases). Written as DNA, the CDR3 is TGCGCCAGCAGCCAAGATCTGGGTATCATGGGGGATGATGGCTACACCTTC. Its protein is CASSQDLGIMGDDGYTF.